The 21 T cell receptor beta chains listed next were all sequenced from one sample in a study of shared clonotypes between healthy human individuals. Using immunoSEQ multiplex PCR, the repertoire was profiled, and TCRdb retains in-frame clones only, with some absent. The sample contains over a million clones, 65% to 75% of which appear only once. The sequencing input was memory CD4+ T cells sorted from blood. Subset meaning: CD45RA-negative fraction. Receptors originate from a young man in good health.

The chain links TRBV15 to TRBJ2-7; D not certain. Germline V lookup: CDR1 LNHNV, CDR2 YYDKDF (reference sequence). V lost 4 bases, J lost 2 bases, and 15 bases lay in between. The CDR3 loop spans 15 amino acids. The DNA of the CDR3 is TGTGCCACCAGCACAAAGAACAGCCAGGCCTACGAGCAGTACTTC. Protein sequence: CATSTKNSQAYEQYF.

The chain carries TRBV27 and TRBJ2-5; D may be TRBD2 (6 bases). V was trimmed by 7 bases and J by 4 bases, leaving 13 bases between them. Looked up from germline, CDR1 is MNHEY and CDR2 is SMNVEV (reference sequence). CDR3 size: 13 residues. The DNA of the CDR3 is TGTGCCAGCACCGACCGGGGGTCAGAGACCCAGTACTTC. Translated, it gives CASTDRGSETQYF.

The J gene is TRBJ1-4, the V gene TRBV6-5; D is undetermined. V lost 2 bases and J lost 8, with 9 bases in between. CDR1 and CDR2 from the germline V gene are MNHEY and SVGAGI. CDR3 length: 13 residues. Here the CDR3 DNA reads TGTGCCAGCAGTTACGGGCTAGAGGAAAAACTGTTTTTT. This sequence encodes CASSYGLEEKLFF.

This chain links TRBV5-1 with TRBJ1-1; perhaps TRBD1 as D (5 bases). Germline CDR1 reads SGHRS; CDR2 reads YFSETQ. V lost 3 bases to trimming and J lost 4 bases, with 13 bases between them. The length of the CDR3 is 14 residues. Here the CDR3 reads CASSSPDKGTEAFF. The CDR3 DNA reads as TGCGCCAGCAGCTCTCCGGACAAGGGCACTGAAGCTTTCTTT.

CDR3 sequence (DNA): TGTGCCAGCAGCTTCCACCGGCTCATGGGGACAGATACGCAGTATTTT. This translates into CASSFHRLMGTDTQYF. V gene TRBV11-2 combines with J gene TRBJ2-3; no firm D call. There are 16 residues in the CDR3. The germline gives CDR1 SGHAT, CDR2 FQNNGV. Trimming stripped 3 bases from V and 3 bases from J, with 16 bases between.

CDR3 sequence: CASSQSEQGVPYEQYF. CDR3 nucleotide sequence: TGCGCCAGCAGTCAATCCGAGCAGGGGGTCCCCTACGAGCAGTACTTC. The chain is built from TRBV23-1 and TRBJ2-7, with 7 positions matching TRBD1. TRBV23-1 is reported as an ORF; its role is uncertain. This CDR3 has 16 amino acids. Germline trimming cut 0 bases from V and 2 bases from J; bases unmatched to any gene: 7.

This chain joins TRBV9 and TRBJ2-7; D is possibly TRBD1 (5 bases). The length of the CDR3 is 12 residues. Germline values: CDR1 SGDLS, CDR2 YYNGEE. The V gene lost 5 bases and the J gene lost 4 bases, with 10 bases spanning the gap. The CDR3 nucleotides are TGTGCCAGCAGGACAGCGAAATACGAGCAGTACTTC. It specifies CASRTAKYEQYF.

V gene TRBV23-1 combines with J gene TRBJ1-5; tentative D call: TRBD1 (5 bases). TRBV23-1 is an ORF, with its function uncertain. There are 17 residues in the CDR3. V lost 0 bases and J lost 1, with 13 bases in between. CDR3 sequence: CASSQSGRGKSNQPQHF. The CDR3, as DNA: TGCGCCAGCAGTCAATCGGGTCGGGGCAAGAGCAATCAGCCCCAGCATTTT.

The gene calls are TRBV28 and TRBJ2-1; maybe TRBD2 (6 bases). CDR1 and CDR2 (germline): MDHEN, SYDVKM. Trimming removed 4 bases at V and 9 bases at J, with 13 bases between. The CDR3 extends over 13 amino acids. Written as DNA, the CDR3 is TGTGCCAGCAGTTCGGGAGCCTCCGGTGAGCAGTTCTTC. It is translated as CASSSGASGEQFF.

The chain links TRBV5-1 to TRBJ2-2; TRBD2 matches 12 bases. The V gene end was trimmed by 4 bases and the J gene end by 4 bases; junction bases not matched to a gene: 8. The CDR3 sequence is 17 residues long. The germline V gene encodes CDR1 SGHRS and CDR2 YFSETQ. CDR3 nucleotide sequence: TGCGCCAGCAGCCCGACTAGCGGGGGCGTGAGCACCGGGGAGCTGTTTTTT. It is translated as CASSPTSGGVSTGELFF.

This chain joins TRBV7-2 and TRBJ2-5, with D perhaps matching TRBD2 (5 bases). This CDR3 is built from 13 residues. Germline V CDR1 and CDR2: SGHTA, FQGNSA. V shed 3 bases and J shed 4 bases, with 9 bases lying between them. The CDR3 coding sequence is TGTGCCAGCAGCTTTAAGGGAGTAGAGACCCAGTACTTC. It codes for CASSFKGVETQYF.

The chain is built from TRBV15 and TRBJ2-7; 7 bases fit TRBD1. The CDR3 is 13 amino acids. Germline-derived CDR1 and CDR2 are LNHNV and YYDKDF (reference sequence). Trimming cost V 9 bases and J 2 bases; bases outside gene matches: 7. CDR3 in amino acids: CATGGQGAYEQYF. Written as DNA, the CDR3 is TGTGCCACAGGCGGGCAGGGGGCCTACGAGCAGTACTTC.

This chain connects TRBV30 to TRBJ1-2; TRBD1 matches 9 bases. CDR1 GTSNPN and CDR2 SVGIG come from the germline V gene (reference sequence). CDR3 size: 13 residues. The V and J ends lost 1 base and 7 bases, in that order; junction bases with no gene match: 4. CDR3 sequence (DNA): TGTGCCTGGAGTGAACAGGGGGCAGGTGGCTACACCTTC. Its translation is CAWSEQGAGGYTF.

This clone was seen a single time. This probably arose from a read error, given a far larger clone one base away. In the same sample, other DNA sequences code for this CDR3. This sequence joins TRBV27 and TRBJ1-5; 9 nucleotides line up with TRBD1. Germline trimming cut 7 bases from V and 8 bases from J; bases unmatched to any gene: 3. Germline V lookup: CDR1 MNHEY, CDR2 SMNVEV (reference sequence). The CDR3 sequence is 12 residues long. The CDR3 spells CASKTGGKPQHF. In DNA form, the CDR3 reads TGTGCCAGCAAGACAGGGGGGAAGCCCCAGCATTTT.

The chain joins TRBV7-9 to TRBJ2-5; D not resolved. The CDR3 is made up of 12 amino acids. Germline values: CDR1 SEHNR, CDR2 FQNEAQ (reference sequence). V was trimmed by 4 bases and J by 5 bases, leaving 8 bases between them. The CDR3 sequence is CASSSTVETQYF. Here the CDR3 DNA reads TGTGCCAGCAGCTCGACTGTGGAGACCCAGTACTTC.

The CDR3 DNA is TGTGCCAGCCGACAGGGTGGGGGATCCTACAATGAGCAGTTCTTC. As protein: CASRQGGGSYNEQFF. The chain is built from TRBV6-1 and TRBJ2-1; 7 bases match TRBD1. CDR1 is MNHNS, CDR2 SASEGT, per germline. Trimming removed 8 bases from V and 1 base from J; junction bases left unmatched: 8. This CDR3 has 15 amino acids.

This chain links TRBV6-1 with TRBJ1-1, with D hard to call. This CDR3 is 18 amino acids long. Looked up from germline, CDR1 is MNHNS and CDR2 is SASEGT. V was shortened by 3 bases and J by 6 bases, with 26 bases between the two germline ends. The CDR3 sequence is CASSEGKSFSRPGAEAFF. DNA for the CDR3: TGTGCCAGCAGTGAGGGCAAGAGTTTCAGTCGACCCGGGGCTGAAGCTTTCTTT.

The rearrangement links TRBV6-1 to TRBJ2-3; TRBD2 might be the D (5 bases). CDR3 length: 17 residues. Trimming removed 4 bases at V and 0 bases at J, with 17 bases between. Looked up from germline, CDR1 is MNHNS and CDR2 is SASEGT. For the CDR3, the DNA is TGTGCCAGCAGTGTGGGGTTTACGGGGTCTAGCACAGATACGCAGTATTTT. Its translation is CASSVGFTGSSTDTQYF.

The CDR3 protein is CAIRTDFSGNTIYF. CDR3 DNA: TGTGCCATCAGGACAGATTTCTCTGGAAACACCATATATTTT. The V and J genes are TRBV10-3 and TRBJ1-3; perhaps TRBD1 as D (5 bases). With 6 bases removed from V and 0 bases from J, the gap between germline ends came to 9 bases. CDR1 is ENHRY and CDR2 is SYGVKD in the germline V gene. This CDR3 spans 14 amino acids.

The CDR3 region is CAASLRASTDTQYF. In nucleotides, the CDR3 is TGTGCCGCCTCCCTTCGGGCTAGCACAGATACGCAGTATTTT. The chain uses TRBV6-6 and TRBJ2-3; D is uncertain. Trimming removed 11 bases at V and 0 bases at J, with 15 bases between. This CDR3 is built from 14 residues. The germline gives CDR1 MNHNY, CDR2 SVGAGI (reference sequence).

The chain joins TRBV28 to TRBJ2-7, with a weak D call TRBD2 (6 bases). Germline loops: CDR1 MDHEN, CDR2 SYDVKM. Between the trimmed V and J ends, which lost 8 bases and 7 bases, there was a span of 15 bases. This CDR3 region has 12 residues. CDR3 nucleotides: TGTGCCAGCCCCTCGGGAGTGAGGGAGCAGTACTTC. Translation gives CASPSGVREQYF.